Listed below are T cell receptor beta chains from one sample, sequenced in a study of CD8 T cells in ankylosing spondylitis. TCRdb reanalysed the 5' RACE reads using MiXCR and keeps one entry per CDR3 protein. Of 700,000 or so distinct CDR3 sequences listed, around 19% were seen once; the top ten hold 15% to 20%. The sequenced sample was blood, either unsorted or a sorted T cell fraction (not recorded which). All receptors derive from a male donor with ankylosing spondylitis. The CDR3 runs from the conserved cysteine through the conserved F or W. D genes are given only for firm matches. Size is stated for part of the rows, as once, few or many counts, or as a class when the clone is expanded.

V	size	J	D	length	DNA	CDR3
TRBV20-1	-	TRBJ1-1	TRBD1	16	TGCAGTGCTAGAGCCCCCGACAGGGTTGAGAACACTGAAGCTTTCTTT	CSARAPDRVENTEAFF
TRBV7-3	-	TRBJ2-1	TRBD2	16	TGTGCCAGCAGCTCCCTTAGCGGGGGGACCTACAATGAGCAGTTCTTC	CASSSLSGGTYNEQFF
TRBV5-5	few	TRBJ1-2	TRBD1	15	TGTGCCAGCAGCTGGGGGACAGATAGTGTCTATGGCTACACCTTC	CASSWGTDSVYGYTF
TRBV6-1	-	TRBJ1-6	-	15	TGTGCCAGCAGAGCCTCAACAGGGCCTTATTCACCCCTCCACTTT	CASRASTGPYSPLHF
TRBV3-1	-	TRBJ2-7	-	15	TGTGCCAGCAGCCCCGTAAGTGGAATACCCTACGAGCAGTACTTC	CASSPVSGIPYEQYF
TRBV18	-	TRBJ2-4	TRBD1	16	TGTGCCAGCTCACCACCCAGGGGGCTTGACAAAAACATTCAGTACTTC	CASSPPRGLDKNIQYF
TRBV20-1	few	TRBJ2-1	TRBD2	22	TGCAGTGCTAGAGATCCGGAGACTAGCGGGAGGATTGGGTTGGGCTCCTACAATGAGCAGTTCTTC	CSARDPETSGRIGLGSYNEQFF
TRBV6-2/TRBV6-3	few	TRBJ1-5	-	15	TGTGCCAGCAGTTACAGGGGTAGGGCCTCGCAGCCCCAGCATTTT	CASSYRGRASQPQHF
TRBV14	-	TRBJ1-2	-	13	TGTGCCAGCAGCCCTTCATATGGTGGTGGCTACACCTTC	CASSPSYGGGYTF
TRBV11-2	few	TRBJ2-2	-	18	TGTGCCAGCAGCTCGCCCCCGGGACGGCTTAAGAACACCGGGGAGCTGTTTTTT	CASSSPPGRLKNTGELFF
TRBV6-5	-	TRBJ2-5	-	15	TGTGCCAGCAGTTACGGCGGCTCAGCAGAAGAGACCCAGTACTTC	CASSYGGSAEETQYF
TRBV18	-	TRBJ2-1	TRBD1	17	TGTGCCAGCTCATTAGAGATCGGACAGGGGGGACGGAATGAGCAGTTCTTC	CASSLEIGQGGRNEQFF
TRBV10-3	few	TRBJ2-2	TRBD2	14	TGTGCCATCTCATTGGCGGGAGAGATCGGGGAGCTGTTTTTT	CAISLAGEIGELFF
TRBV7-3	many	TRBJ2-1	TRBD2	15	TGTGCCAGCAGCGCGACTAGCGGACCCTACAATGAGCAGTTCTTC	CASSATSGPYNEQFF
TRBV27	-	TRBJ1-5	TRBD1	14	TGTGCCAGCGGTGGGGACAGATCAAATCAGCCCCAGCATTTT	CASGGDRSNQPQHF
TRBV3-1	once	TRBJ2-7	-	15	TGTGCCAGCAGCGCCGAGGGGGGCATATACTACGAGCAGTACTTC	CASSAEGGIYYEQYF
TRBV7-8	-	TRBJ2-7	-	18	TGTGCCAGCAGCCCGGGGTTTCAGATTTACAGTCGTTCCTACGAGCAGTACTTC	CASSPGFQIYSRSYEQYF
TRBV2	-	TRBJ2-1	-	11	TGTGCCAGCAAACTCGGGATTGAGCAGTTCTTC	CASKLGIEQFF
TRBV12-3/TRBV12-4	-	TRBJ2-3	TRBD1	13	TGTGCCAGCCAGGGGGCGAGCACAGATACGCAGTATTTT	CASQGASTDTQYF
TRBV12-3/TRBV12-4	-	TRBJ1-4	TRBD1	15	TGTGCCAGCAGACTCGGGACAGGGGCAAATGAAAAACTGTTTTTT	CASRLGTGANEKLFF
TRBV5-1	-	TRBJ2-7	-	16	TGCGCCAGCAGCTTGCTCCGTAGAGATGGGTTTAGCGAGCAGTACTTC	CASSLLRRDGFSEQYF
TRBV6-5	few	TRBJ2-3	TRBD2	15	TGTGCCAGCAGTTACGGGGCGGGGGGCACAGATACGCAGTATTTT	CASSYGAGGTDTQYF
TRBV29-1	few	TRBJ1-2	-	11	TGCAGCGGGGGGGGAACCTATGGCTACACCTTC	CSGGGTYGYTF
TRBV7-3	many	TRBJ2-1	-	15	TGTGCCAGCAGCTTAGGAGCGACTTCCTACAATGAGCAGTTCTTC	CASSLGATSYNEQFF
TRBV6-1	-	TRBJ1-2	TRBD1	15	TGTGCCAGCAGTGCCTATACAGGGGGTGACTATGGCTACACCTTC	CASSAYTGGDYGYTF
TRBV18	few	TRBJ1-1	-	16	TGTGCCAGCTCACCATCCACGAAGAGCCTGAACACTGAAGCTTTCTTT	CASSPSTKSLNTEAFF
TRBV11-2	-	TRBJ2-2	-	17	TGTGCCAGCAGCCCAGACGGGTTGGCGGCGAACACCGGGGAGCTGTTTTTT	CASSPDGLAANTGELFF
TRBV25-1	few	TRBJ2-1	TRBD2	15	TGTGCCAGCAGTGGGGGACTATCCTACTACAATGAGCAGTTCTTC	CASSGGLSYYNEQFF
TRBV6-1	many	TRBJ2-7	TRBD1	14	TGTGCCAGCAGCCCCGGGACAGGGGTCTACGAGCAGTACTTC	CASSPGTGVYEQYF
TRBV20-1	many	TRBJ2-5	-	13	TGCAGTGCTCCCGGTGGCCAGTGGGAGACCCAGTACTTC	CSAPGGQWETQYF
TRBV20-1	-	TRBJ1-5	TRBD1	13	TGCAGTGCCCGGACAGGGCACAATCAGCCCCAGCATTTT	CSARTGHNQPQHF
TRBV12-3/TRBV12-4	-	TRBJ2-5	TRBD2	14	TGTGCCAGCAACACACTAGCGAAGAAAGAGACCCAGTACTTC	CASNTLAKKETQYF
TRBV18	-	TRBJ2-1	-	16	TGTGCCAGCTCACCACCGAGTGGCGTTACCTACAATGAGCAGTTCTTC	CASSPPSGVTYNEQFF
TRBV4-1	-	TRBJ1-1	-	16	TGCGCCAGCAGCCCAAGGGCGGCCCACGGGGACACTGAAGCTTTCTTT	CASSPRAAHGDTEAFF
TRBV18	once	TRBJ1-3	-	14	TGTGCCAGCTACCGCTTGGCAGCCGGAAACACCATATATTTT	CASYRLAAGNTIYF
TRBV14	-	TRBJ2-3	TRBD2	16	TGTGCCAGCAGCGCGGGGGGAGACCGAATCACAGATACGCAGTATTTT	CASSAGGDRITDTQYF
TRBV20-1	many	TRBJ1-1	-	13	TGCAGTGCCCGTGGTGACTTGGGAGGTGAAGCTTTCTTT	CSARGDLGGEAFF
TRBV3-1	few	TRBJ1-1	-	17	TGTGCCAGCAGCCATACAGGTTTAAGGGACCTGAACACTGAAGCTTTCTTT	CASSHTGLRDLNTEAFF
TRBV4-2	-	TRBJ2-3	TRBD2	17	TGTGCCAGCAGCCAAGAACGGACTAGCGGGGACACAGATACGCAGTATTTT	CASSQERTSGDTDTQYF
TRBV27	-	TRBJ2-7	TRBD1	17	TGTGCCAGCACTCCCCCAGGGGGCAGCTTCTCTCCCTACGAGCAGTACTTC	CASTPPGGSFSPYEQYF
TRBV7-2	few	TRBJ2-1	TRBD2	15	TGTGCCAGCAGCGCTCTAGCGGGGACCTACAATGAGCAGTTCTTC	CASSALAGTYNEQFF
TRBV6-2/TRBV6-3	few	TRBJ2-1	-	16	TGTGCCAGCAGTTACCACGGGTCGAGGTCCTACAATGAGCAGTTCTTC	CASSYHGSRSYNEQFF
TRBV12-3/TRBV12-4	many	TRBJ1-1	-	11	TGTGCCAGCAGTATGAGGACTGAAGCTTTCTTT	CASSMRTEAFF
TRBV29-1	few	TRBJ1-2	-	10	TGCAGCGCTGGCGGGGATGGCTACACCTTC	CSAGGDGYTF
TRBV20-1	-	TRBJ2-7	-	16	TGCAGTGCTAGAGCCCCTCTAGGAATGGGCTCCTACGAGCAGTACTTC	CSARAPLGMGSYEQYF